The 8 T cell receptor beta chains given below trace back to one sample, sequenced in a study of CD8+ T cells in alopecia areata. cDNA prepared by RNA extraction and subsequent reverse transcription served as the template for sequencing. Some clones are missing from TCRdb's copy, which holds only in-frame ones; the method was immunoSEQ multiplex PCR. The profile covers over 200,000 clones, with about 53% appearing a single time and around 0.44% taken by the ten largest. The sequences come from CD4+ T cells sorted from blood, collected at week 0. The receptors come from a human donor with alopecia areata.

The chain is built from TRBV11-2 and TRBJ1-2; D not resolved. This CDR3 has 13 residues. Trimming cost V 6 bases and J 7 bases, with 15 bases left between them. CDR1 and CDR2 (germline): SGHAT, FQNNGV. CDR3 sequence: CASRTTKNAGYTF. CDR3 DNA: TGTGCCAGCAGGACCACTAAAAATGCTGGCTACACCTTC. Full variable domain (remainder filled in from reference TRBV11-2 and TRBJ1-2): EAGVAQSPRYKIIEKRQSVAFWCNPISGHATLYWYQQILGQGPKLLIQFQNNGVVDDSQLPKDRFSAERLKGVDSTLKIQPAKLEDSAVYLCASRTTKNAGYTFGSGTRLTVV.

The chain combines TRBV7-9 with TRBJ1-2; unclear D gene. V lost 0 bases to trimming and J lost 6 bases, with 5 bases between them. Germline CDR1 reads SEHNR; CDR2 reads FQNEAQ (reference sequence). The CDR3 is made up of 12 amino acids. CDR3 coding DNA: TGTGCCAGCAGCTTAGCCAGGCATGGCTACACCTTC. Protein product: CASSLARHGYTF.

Regarding this clone: The identical CDR3 is also encoded by other nucleotide sequences in the sample. The chain recombines TRBV18 with TRBJ2-3; D gene unclear. The CDR3 has 15 residues. CDR1 is KGHSH and CDR2 is LQKENI in the germline V gene. The V gene lost 2 bases and the J gene lost 0 bases, with 9 bases spanning the gap. CDR3 loop: CASSPGTRSTDTQYF. The CDR3 region has the DNA TGTGCCAGCTCACCAGGAACCCGCAGCACAGATACGCAGTATTTT.

This chain connects TRBV4-1 to TRBJ1-2; D not resolved. V lost 1 base, J lost 8 bases, and 8 bases lay in between. The CDR3 has 12 residues. CDR1 and CDR2 from the germline V gene are MGHRA and YSYEKL. The CDR3 nucleotides are TGCGCCAGCAGCCAAGTTGGAGGAGGCTACACCTTC. Its protein product is CASSQVGGGYTF.

This clone was counted between two and nine times. The chain employs TRBV7-3 and TRBJ2-3; 10 bases match TRBD2. Per germline, CDR1 SGHTA and CDR2 FQGTGA. The CDR3 runs to 18 residues. With 1 base clipped from V and 6 bases from J, the junction kept 13 bases outside the gene matches. The CDR3 is CASSLSSSSGSPRDTQYF. Here the CDR3 DNA reads TGTGCCAGCAGCTTAAGCTCTTCTAGCGGGAGTCCAAGGGATACGCAGTATTTT. Complete variable domain (other parts from reference TRBV7-3 and TRBJ2-3): GAGVSQTPSNKVTEKGKYVELRCDPISGHTALYWYRQSLGQGPEFLIYFQGTGAADDSGLPNDRFFAVRPEGSVSTLKIQRTERGDSAVYLCASSLSSSSGSPRDTQYFGPGTRLTVL.

This clone appeared once. Other DNA variants within this sample encode the same CDR3. This chain uses TRBV30 with TRBJ2-1; no clear D gene. The CDR3 spans 12 residues. The germline gives CDR1 GTSNPN, CDR2 SVGIG (reference sequence). V lost 0 bases and J lost 7, with 7 bases in between. Here the CDR3 reads CAWSVSLNEQFF. The DNA for the CDR3 is TGTGCCTGGAGTGTATCGTTAAATGAGCAGTTCTTC.

The V gene is TRBV9, the J gene TRBJ1-6, with D perhaps matching TRBD1 (5 bases). Per the germline V gene, CDR1 is SGDLS and CDR2 is YYNGEE. The germline V and J ends were trimmed by 7 bases and 8 bases, with 10 bases remaining between them. The CDR3 has 12 residues. CDR3 nucleotide sequence: TGTGCCAGCGCAGGGACGGATTCACCCCTCCACTTT. The encoded protein is CASAGTDSPLHF.

This clone was recorded a few times. The CDR3 loop is CASNLDRAIYGYTF. In DNA, the CDR3 is TGTGCCAGTAACCTGGACAGGGCTATCTATGGCTACACCTTC. The chain combines TRBV6-6 with TRBJ1-2; 8 bases map to TRBD1. Germline V CDR1 and CDR2: MNHNY, SVGAGI (reference sequence). This CDR3 region has 14 residues. The V and J ends lost 9 bases and 4 bases, in that order; junction bases with no gene match: 10.